The next 32 T cell receptor beta chains were all read from a single sample in a study of T cell repertoires in cytomegalovirus infection. A single record per CDR3 protein comes from TCRdb applying MiXCR to the reads. The sample yields a few hundred thousand distinct CDR3 sequences, under 25% seen once. These receptors are not linked to any known antigen. Sample: cultured PBMCs, taken from culture after CMV antigen stimulation. Every receptor here comes from a human donor in good health (CMV status not recorded). Some clones in this sample may be carry-over from other donors' samples.

This clonotype was recorded a few times. This chain uses TRBV7-9 with TRBJ1-4; TRBD1 matches at 7 bases. From germline, CDR1 is SEHNR and CDR2 FQNEAQ (reference sequence). With V trimmed by 2 bases and J by 0 bases, 12 bases remained unmatched. The CDR3 has 19 residues. CDR3 amino acids: CASSLPTGIGRSTNEKLFF. The CDR3 nucleotides read TGTGCCAGCAGCTTACCGACAGGGATTGGCCGATCAACTAATGAAAAACTGTTTTTT.

This clonotype was seen more than once but under ten times. The V call is TRBV7-9, the J call TRBJ1-2, with D tentatively TRBD1 (5 bases). The CDR3 has 16 residues. CDR1 is SEHNR, CDR2 FQNEAQ, per germline (reference sequence). Between the trimmed V and J ends, which lost 1 base and 6 bases, there was a span of 18 bases. This chain's CDR3 is CASSLDGTYIEDGYTF. The CDR3 DNA sequence: TGTGCCAGCAGCTTAGATGGGACCTATATTGAGGATGGCTACACCTTC.

The sample holds many counts of this clonotype. As DNA, the CDR3 is TGTGCCAGCAGTCCCACAACTACAGACAGGGGGCAAGGGGCTTTCTTT. It translates to CASSPTTTDRGQGAFF. This chain joins TRBV6-1 and TRBJ1-1; 10 bases align to TRBD1. The CDR3 length is 16 residues. Unmatched junction bases numbered 17, after V lost 5 bases and J lost 11 bases. Germline V gives CDR1 MNHNS, CDR2 SASEGT.

The chain is built from TRBV27 and TRBJ2-1, with 7 bases identical to TRBD2. Germline trimming cut 3 bases from V and 3 bases from J; bases unmatched to any gene: 2. CDR1 and CDR2 (germline): MNHEY, SMNVEV (reference sequence). The CDR3 spans 14 residues. The CDR3 sequence: CASSFAGVYNEQFF. CDR3 in DNA: TGTGCCAGCAGTTTCGCGGGAGTCTACAATGAGCAGTTCTTC.

CDR3 nucleotide sequence: TGTGCCACCAGTGACCCGCGGACAGAGAGAAAAGAGACCCAGTACTTC. Its translation is CATSDPRTERKETQYF. The rearrangement joins TRBV24-1 to TRBJ2-5; D is possibly TRBD1 (6 bases). Per germline, CDR1 KGHDR and CDR2 SFDVKD. CDR3 length equals 16 residues. The germline V and J ends were trimmed by 4 bases and 3 bases, with 17 bases remaining between them.

Ten or more counts support this clonotype. The chain combines TRBV7-2 with TRBJ2-2; 8 positions agree with TRBD2. V was clipped by 2 bases and J by 7 bases; unmatched bases: 12. The CDR3 totals 17 residues. Germline-derived CDR1 and CDR2 are SGHTA and FQGNSA. The CDR3 protein is CASSLRQTSVNDGELFF. The CDR3, as DNA: TGTGCCAGCAGCTTAAGGCAGACTAGCGTTAATGACGGGGAGCTGTTTTTT.

As regards this clonotype: A much larger clone sits a single nucleotide away, making a read error possible. The chain recombines TRBV7-2 with TRBJ1-1, with 9 bases lining up with TRBD1. Germline V CDR1 and CDR2: SGHTA, FQGNSA. There are 17 residues in the CDR3. Trimming cost V 1 base and J 3 bases; bases outside gene matches: 9. CDR3 loop: CASSLGQGDLRYTEAFF. The CDR3 DNA reads TGTGCCAGCAGCTTAGGACAGGGGGACTTGAGGTACACTGAAGCTTTCTTT.

CDR3 sequence reads: CATSRVTPPDTQYF. The DNA for the CDR3 is TGTGCCACCAGCAGAGTGACACCCCCAGATACGCAGTATTTT. This sequence joins TRBV15 and TRBJ2-3; no reliable D call. The germline CDR1 and CDR2 sequences are LNHNV and YYDKDF (reference sequence). Trimming took 1 base from V and 4 from J, leaving 9 bases between them. The CDR3 extends over 14 amino acids.

In the case of this clonotype: This may be a read error: a much more frequent sequence differs by one nucleotide. This rearrangement joins TRBV7-6 to TRBJ1-6; D unclear. Germline lookup yields CDR1 SGHVS and CDR2 FNYEAQ. The CDR3 has 16 residues. The CDR3 sequence: CASSLGRSSYNSPLHF. As DNA, the CDR3 is TGTGCCAGCAGTTTAGGCCGTTCTTCCTATAATTCACCCCTCCACTTT.

The V and J genes are TRBV5-6 and TRBJ1-2, with 10 bases identical to TRBD1. The germline V gene has CDR1 SGHDT and CDR2 YYEEEE. CDR3 size: 15 residues. The trim removed 0 bases at V and 4 bases at J, leaving 3 bases unmatched. CDR3 DNA: TGTGCCAGCAGCTTGGTGGGACAGGGGCTCTATGGCTACACCTTC. It yields the protein CASSLVGQGLYGYTF. Looking up the rest from reference TRBV5-6 and TRBJ1-2 gives the full variable domain: DAGVTQSPTHLIKTRGQQVTLRCSPKSGHDTVSWYQQALGQGPQFIFQYYEEEERQRGNFPDRFSGHQFPNYSSELNVNALLLGDSALYLCASSLVGQGLYGYTFGSGTRLTVV.

The V and J genes are TRBV12-3 or TRBV12-4 and TRBJ1-4; no firm D call. The CDR3 runs to 15 residues. V lost 5 bases to trimming and J lost 0 bases, with 10 bases between them. The CDR3 nucleotides read TGTGCCAGCAGTGGCCTAGGCCCAACTAATGAAAAACTGTTTTTT. This translates into CASSGLGPTNEKLFF.

The CDR3 protein is CASSDYRGEKLFF. The DNA for the CDR3 is TGTGCCAGCAGTGACTACAGGGGTGAAAAACTGTTTTTT. This sequence joins TRBV12-3 or TRBV12-4 and TRBJ1-4; 7 positions match TRBD1. V trimming: 5 bases; J trimming: 7 bases; junction bases outside the gene matches: 4. The CDR3 has 13 residues.

This chain connects TRBV27 to TRBJ2-1, with D perhaps matching TRBD2 (6 bases). The germline V and J ends were trimmed by 6 bases and 7 bases, with 16 bases remaining between them. The CDR3 has 14 amino acids. Germline CDR1 is MNHEY and CDR2 is SMNVEV (reference sequence). The CDR3 protein is CASSPAIGGNEQFF. CDR3 nucleotides: TGTGCCAGCAGCCCCGCGATCGGGGGAAATGAGCAGTTCTTC.

This clonotype was counted many times. J is TRBJ2-3 and V is TRBV7-9; D unclear. Germline values: CDR1 SEHNR, CDR2 FQNEAQ (reference sequence). The V end was cut by 5 bases, the J end by 0 bases, with 6 bases between. The CDR3 loop spans 13 amino acids. CDR3 sequence (DNA): TGTGCCAGCAGCCCGGACAGCACAGATACGCAGTATTTT. Its translation is CASSPDSTDTQYF.

The rearrangement links TRBV2 to TRBJ2-1; 11 bases match TRBD2. CDR3 length: 14 residues. Germline V lookup: CDR1 SNHLY, CDR2 FYNNEI. With V trimmed by 9 bases and J by 3 bases, 4 bases remained unmatched. The CDR3 nucleotides read TGTGCCAGTAGCGGGAGGGAACACTACAATGAGCAGTTCTTC. Amino acid sequence: CASSGREHYNEQFF.

This clonotype was detected a few times. The chain is built from TRBV4-3 and TRBJ2-1; D is ambiguous. The CDR3 runs 14 residues. Trimming took off 0 bases at V and 5 bases at J, with 8 bases between the two ends. Per the germline V gene, CDR1 is LGHNA and CDR2 is YSLEER. This CDR3 reads CASSQDVKNNEQFF. The CDR3 DNA is TGCGCCAGCAGCCAAGATGTAAAAAACAATGAGCAGTTCTTC.

This clonotype was detected many times. The chain links TRBV10-3 to TRBJ2-2, with 9 bases lining up with TRBD2. The CDR3 is 16 amino acids. Trimming removed 6 bases from V and 1 base from J; junction bases left unmatched: 6. Per the germline V gene, CDR1 is ENHRY and CDR2 is SYGVKD. Here the CDR3 DNA reads TGTGCCATCAGCGACCTACTAGCGGGGAACACCGGGGAGCTGTTTTTT. Encoded protein: CAISDLLAGNTGELFF.

The V gene is TRBV4-3, the J gene TRBJ2-3; D gene uncertain. CDR1 is LGHNA and CDR2 is YSLEER in the germline V gene. V was shortened by 1 base and J by 6 bases, with 8 bases between the two germline ends. The CDR3 is 13 amino acids. The CDR3 DNA sequence: TGCGCCAGCAGCCAAGGAGAGGACGATACGCAGTATTTT. Protein product: CASSQGEDDTQYF.

This clonotype was counted only a few times. CDR3 sequence: CASSSGLLSYEQYF. The CDR3 DNA sequence: TGTGCCAGCAGCTCCGGACTACTCTCCTACGAGCAGTACTTC. The rearrangement links TRBV28 to TRBJ2-7, with TRBD2 as a possible D gene (6 bases). In germline, CDR1 is MDHEN, CDR2 SYDVKM. The CDR3 has 14 amino acids. Trimming removed 6 bases from V and 0 bases from J, with 12 bases in between.

The chain employs TRBV18 and TRBJ2-6; D ambiguous. Trimming cost V 6 bases and J 0 bases, with 6 bases left between them. The CDR3 extends over 14 amino acids. The germline V gene has CDR1 KGHSH and CDR2 LQKENI. The CDR3 DNA is TGTGCCAGCTCCTCAGACTCTGGGGCCAACGTCCTGACTTTC. Its protein product is CASSSDSGANVLTF.

Only a few counts were recorded for this clonotype. The V and J genes are TRBV4-1 and TRBJ1-4; D remains unclear. The CDR3 contains 15 residues. Germline lookup yields CDR1 MGHRA and CDR2 YSYEKL. Between the trimmed V and J ends, which lost 0 bases and 8 bases, there was a span of 13 bases. CDR3 sequence (DNA): TGCGCCAGCAGCCAAGAATTGGATCGGCGGGAAAAACTGTTTTTT. Translated: CASSQELDRREKLFF.

This clonotype was recorded a few times. CDR3 bases: TGTGCCAGCGGGGGGGGGGCAGATACGCAGTATTTT. Its protein is CASGGGADTQYF. The rearrangement joins TRBV9 to TRBJ2-3; TRBD2 matches at 7 bases. Germline V lookup: CDR1 SGDLS, CDR2 YYNGEE. The CDR3 sequence is 12 residues long. The V and J ends lost 7 bases and 4 bases, in that order; junction bases with no gene match: 3.

This clonotype was detected ten times or more. The chain is built from TRBV20-1 and TRBJ1-1; 8 bases fit TRBD1. The CDR3 loop spans 14 amino acids. The V gene end was trimmed by 1 base and the J gene end by 8 bases; junction bases not matched to a gene: 9. The germline CDR1 and CDR2 sequences are DFQATT and SNEGSKA (reference sequence). DNA for the CDR3: TGCAGTGCTAGAGGCAGGACAGGGTTGTTCGAAGCTTTCTTT. Its protein is CSARGRTGLFEAFF.

This clonotype has just a few counts. The CDR3 region is CASSRPGTSVYNEQFF. The CDR3 DNA reads TGCGCCAGCAGCCGACCCGGGACTAGCGTCTACAATGAGCAGTTCTTC. The V and J genes are TRBV4-3 and TRBJ2-1, with 10 bases identical to TRBD2. The CDR3 runs 16 residues. Looked up from germline, CDR1 is LGHNA and CDR2 is YSLEER. J gave up 3 bases and V 4 bases, and 6 bases lay outside the gene matches.

This clonotype was seen a handful of times. The chain couples TRBV29-1 to TRBJ2-1, with 13 bases that match TRBD2. V gave up 6 bases and J gave up 10 bases; unmatched junction bases: 9. The CDR3 runs 14 residues. The germline gives CDR1 SQVTM, CDR2 ANQGSEA. CDR3 sequence (DNA): TGCAGCGTAAAGACTAGCGGGAGGCTCTCCGAGCAGTTCTTC. Protein sequence: CSVKTSGRLSEQFF.

This chain uses TRBV6-1 with TRBJ2-5; 9 nucleotides match TRBD2. Germline CDR1 is MNHNS and CDR2 is SASEGT. V was clipped by 2 bases and J by 5 bases; unmatched bases: 9. The CDR3 contains 16 residues. This chain's CDR3 is CASSEPVAGDRETQYF. CDR3 bases: TGTGCCAGCAGTGAACCCGTAGCGGGAGACCGGGAGACCCAGTACTTC.

This clonotype appeared a few times. This chain connects TRBV12-3 or TRBV12-4 to TRBJ1-2; 9 bases line up with TRBD1. V lost 6 bases and J lost 2; bases outside the gene matches: 1. This CDR3 is built from 13 residues. CDR3 in DNA: TGTGCCAGCAGACAGGGGGCGAACTATGGCTACACCTTC. Its protein is CASRQGANYGYTF.

The rearrangement uses TRBV12-3 or TRBV12-4 and TRBJ1-1, with a weak D call TRBD1 (5 bases). The CDR3 covers 12 residues. Between the trimmed V and J ends, which lost 8 bases and 6 bases, there was a span of 13 bases. The CDR3: CASLSWGAEAFF. The CDR3 coding sequence is TGTGCCAGCTTGTCTTGGGGCGCTGAAGCTTTCTTT.

This sequence joins TRBV6-1 and TRBJ2-3, with D uncertain. This CDR3 region has 13 residues. The V end lost 7 bases, the J end lost 6 bases, and 14 bases lay between the germline ends. Germline CDR1 MNHNS, CDR2 SASEGT. CDR3 region: CASTTPQQDTQYF. The CDR3 region has the DNA TGTGCCAGCACTACGCCGCAGCAGGATACGCAGTATTTT.

At least ten counts were recorded for this clonotype. The chain combines TRBV7-2 with TRBJ2-1; D remains unclear. V was cut by 3 bases and J by 4 bases, with 10 bases left in between. This CDR3 has 14 residues. CDR1 SGHTA and CDR2 FQGNSA come from the germline V gene. Written as DNA, the CDR3 is TGTGCCAGCAGCTTCCCGGGTAGATACAATGAGCAGTTCTTC. Its protein product is CASSFPGRYNEQFF.

This clonotype was seen many times. The genes are TRBV7-2 and TRBJ2-1; tentative D call: TRBD2 (5 bases). Trimming cost V 5 bases and J 4 bases, with 15 bases left between them. This CDR3 has 15 residues. Germline CDR1 is SGHTA and CDR2 is FQGNSA. CDR3 in amino acids: CASSPAAGEYNEQFF. For the CDR3, the DNA is TGTGCCAGCAGCCCAGCCGCCGGGGAGTACAATGAGCAGTTCTTC.

This clonotype occurred a few times. The chain joins TRBV12-3 or TRBV12-4 to TRBJ2-7, with TRBD1 matching over 7 bases. This CDR3 is 15 amino acids long. Trimming at V came to 6 bases and at J to 1 base, leaving 9 bases not matched to a gene. The CDR3 DNA sequence: TGTGCCAGCAGAGCCTCCGGGACAGCTTCCTACGAGCAGTACTTC. Its protein is CASRASGTASYEQYF.